The source of this T cell receptor beta chain is a study of regulatory T cells in long-lasting Graves disease. This clonotype showed up just a few times. Arm-PCR of CDR3 regions with iRepertoire HTBI primers generated TCR beta libraries. MiXCR, run by TCRdb on the multiplex PCR reads, gives a single entry per CDR3 protein. The sample includes roughly 450,000 distinct CDR3 sequences, roughly a quarter of them seen just once. As to time point: persistent/refractory GD, antithyroid drugs over 5 years with positive TRAb. Construction of the TCR library relied on RNA isolated from PBMCs. From each patient, around 9 milliliters of peripheral blood was drawn and collected into an EDTA anticoagulant tube. Unmatched junction bases numbered 9, after V lost 0 bases and J lost 5 bases. CDR1 and CDR2 (germline): LGHNA, YSLEER. This CDR3 comprises 17 residues.

The sample was peripheral blood mononuclear cells (PBMCs), taken when the disease was refractory, from a patient treated with antithyroid drugs. The clonotype originates from a female donor with Graves disease. The rearrangement links TRBV4-3 to TRBJ2-7; 11 bases are shared with TRBD2. The CDR3, as DNA: TGCGCCAGCAGCCAAGATGCCCTAACTAGCGGGAGAGACGAGCAGTACTTC. This translates into CASSQDALTSGRDEQYF.